Listed below are T cell receptor beta chains from one sample, sequenced in a study of T cell responses to AZD1222 COVID-19 vaccine. The method was immunoSEQ multiplex PCR; TCRdb's version includes in-frame clones alone and lacks a portion of them. The sample gives 150,000 to 200,000 clones, approximately 94% of which show up once; about 9.3% is in the top ten. Sample: peripheral blood, taken on day 0 of AZD1222 vaccination. The receptors stem from an adult in good health. CDR3s include the opening cysteine and the closing phenylalanine or tryptophan.

V,J,CDR3
TRBV28,TRBJ1-4,CASSLTGTGPGKLFF
TRBV2,TRBJ2-1,CASGSVNEQFF
TRBV5-1,TRBJ2-3,CASSPSPSGRGTDTQYF
TRBV19,TRBJ2-3,CASSPPPGQGNTDTQYF
TRBV28,TRBJ1-1,CASSSPTGRSEAFF
TRBV5-6,TRBJ2-7,CASSLPPSYEQYF
TRBV4-3,TRBJ2-1,CASSQTGLDEQFF
TRBV19,TRBJ2-2,CASSKNLRGANTGELFF
TRBV3-1/TRBV3-2,TRBJ2-1,CASSQVASYEQFF
TRBV12-3/TRBV12-4,TRBJ2-1,CASSFSPEQFF
TRBV5-4,TRBJ2-1,CASSPQTYGDWDNEQFF
TRBV9,TRBJ2-3,CASSTPPSGDRADTQYF
TRBV4-3,TRBJ2-3,CASSQAGDTQYF
TRBV6-5,TRBJ2-1,CASSYSASGNNEQFF
TRBV9,TRBJ2-7,CASSVDQREATYEQYF
TRBV28,TRBJ2-5,CASRRPGLVYQETQYF
TRBV5-4,TRBJ2-2,CASSSRLAGVVGELFF
TRBV4-2,TRBJ2-5,CASSQGVAGGDGETQYF
TRBV2,TRBJ2-3,CASTTSGRFGDTQYF
TRBV7-8,TRBJ2-2,CASSMRTEGGELFF
TRBV10-3,TRBJ1-5,CNPGQEGNQPQHF
TRBV5-6,TRBJ1-4,CASSFRGALTNEKLFF
TRBV3-1/TRBV3-2,TRBJ1-2,CASSQVNGYGYTF